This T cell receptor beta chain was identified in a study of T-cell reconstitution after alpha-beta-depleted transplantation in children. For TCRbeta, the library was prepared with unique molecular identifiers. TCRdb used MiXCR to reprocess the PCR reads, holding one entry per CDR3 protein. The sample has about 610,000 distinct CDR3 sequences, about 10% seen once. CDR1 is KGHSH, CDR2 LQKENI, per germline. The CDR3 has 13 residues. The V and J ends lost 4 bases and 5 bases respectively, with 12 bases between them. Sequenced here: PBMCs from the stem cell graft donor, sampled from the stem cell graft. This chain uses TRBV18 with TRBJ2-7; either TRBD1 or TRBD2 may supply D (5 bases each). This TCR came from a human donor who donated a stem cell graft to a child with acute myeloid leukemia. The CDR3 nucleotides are TGTGCCAGCTCACTCAGGGAGACCGACGAGCAGTACTTC. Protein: CASSLRETDEQYF.